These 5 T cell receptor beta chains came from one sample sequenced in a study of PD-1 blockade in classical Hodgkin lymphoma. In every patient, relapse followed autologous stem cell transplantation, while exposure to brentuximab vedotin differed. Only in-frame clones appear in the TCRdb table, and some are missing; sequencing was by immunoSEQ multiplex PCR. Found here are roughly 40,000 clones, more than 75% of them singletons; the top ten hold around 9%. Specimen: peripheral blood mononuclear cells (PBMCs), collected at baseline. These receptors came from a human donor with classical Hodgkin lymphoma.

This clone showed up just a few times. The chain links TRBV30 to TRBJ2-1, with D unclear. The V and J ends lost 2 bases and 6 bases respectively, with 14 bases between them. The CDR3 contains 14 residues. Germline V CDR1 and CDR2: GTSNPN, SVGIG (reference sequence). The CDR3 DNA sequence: TGTGCCTGGAGTTTTACTCGGGTCGTCAATGAGCAGTTCTTC. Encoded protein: CAWSFTRVVNEQFF.

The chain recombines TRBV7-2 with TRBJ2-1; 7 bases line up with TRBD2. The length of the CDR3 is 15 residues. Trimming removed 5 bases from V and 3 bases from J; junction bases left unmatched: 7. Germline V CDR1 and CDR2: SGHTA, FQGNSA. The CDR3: CASSPWGGIYNEQFF. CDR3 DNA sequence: TGTGCCAGCAGCCCTTGGGGGGGGATCTACAATGAGCAGTTCTTC.

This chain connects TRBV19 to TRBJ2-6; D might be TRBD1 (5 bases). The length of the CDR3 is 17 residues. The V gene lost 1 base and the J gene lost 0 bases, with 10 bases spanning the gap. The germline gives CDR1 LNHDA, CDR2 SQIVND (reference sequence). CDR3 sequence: CASSIGQSLSGANVLTF. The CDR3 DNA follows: TGTGCCAGTAGTATAGGACAGAGCCTCTCTGGGGCCAACGTCCTGACTTTC. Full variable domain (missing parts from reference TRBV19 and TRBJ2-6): DGGITQSPKYLFRKEGQNVTLSCEQNLNHDAMYWYRQDPGQGLRLIYYSQIVNDFQKGDIAEGYSVSREKKESFPLTVTSAQKNPTAFYLCASSIGQSLSGANVLTFGAGSRLTVL.

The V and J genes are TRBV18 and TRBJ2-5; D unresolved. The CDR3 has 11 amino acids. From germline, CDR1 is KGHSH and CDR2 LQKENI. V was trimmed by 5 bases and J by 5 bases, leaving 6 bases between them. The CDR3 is CASSTQETQYF. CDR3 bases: TGTGCCAGCTCAACCCAGGAGACCCAGTACTTC.

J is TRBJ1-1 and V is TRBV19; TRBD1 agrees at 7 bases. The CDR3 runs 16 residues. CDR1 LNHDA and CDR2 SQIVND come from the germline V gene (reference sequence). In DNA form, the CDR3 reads TGTGCTTCTGAGGCTCAAAGGGGGCCATTGAACACTGAAGCTTTCTTT. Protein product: CASEAQRGPLNTEAFF. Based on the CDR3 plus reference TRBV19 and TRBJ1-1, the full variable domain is DGGITQSPKYLFRKEGQNVTLSCEQNLNHDAMYWYRQDPGQGLRLIYYSQIVNDFQKGDIAEGYSVSREKKESFPLTVTSAQKNPTAFYLCASEAQRGPLNTEAFFGQGTRLTVV.